The 22 T cell receptor beta chains presented below share a single source sample, sequenced in a study of CD8+ T cells in alopecia areata. Following extraction, RNA underwent reverse transcription to cDNA, which served as the sequencing template. Measured with immunoSEQ multiplex PCR; TCRdb has only the in-frame clones, and not every one. Found here are about 88,000 clones, roughly 45% of them singletons; the top ten hold about 17%. The treatment is: oral pan-JAK inhibitor, 5-10 mg twice daily. The sample consisted of CD8+ T cells sorted from blood, taken at week 24, from a patient treated with tofacitinib. These receptors were obtained from a human donor with alopecia areata.

The sample holds a few counts of this clone. This CDR3 is also generated by other DNA sequences in the sample. The V call is TRBV11-2, the J call TRBJ1-1; perhaps TRBD1 as D (5 bases). Germline V CDR1 and CDR2: SGHAT, FQNNGV. The CDR3 has 13 residues. V was pared by 1 base and J by 4 bases, with 7 bases between. CDR3 amino acids: CASSLGGATEAFF. The CDR3, as DNA: TGTGCCAGCAGCTTAGGCGGGGCCACTGAAGCTTTCTTT.

The J gene is TRBJ2-1, the V gene TRBV27; D uncertain. This CDR3 contains 16 residues. The germline V and J ends were trimmed by 4 bases and 4 bases, with 17 bases remaining between them. Per germline, CDR1 MNHEY and CDR2 SMNVEV (reference sequence). CDR3 sequence: CASSSLPGRTYNEQFF. The CDR3 nucleotides are TGTGCCAGCAGTTCCCTACCAGGCCGCACATACAATGAGCAGTTCTTC.

CDR3 sequence reads: CASSLGVSNQPQHF. The CDR3 DNA is TGCGCCAGCAGCCTGGGGGTTAGCAATCAGCCCCAGCATTTT. The J gene is TRBJ1-5, the V gene TRBV4-1; a weak D match, TRBD1 (5 bases). Per germline, CDR1 MGHRA and CDR2 YSYEKL. The V end was cut by 4 bases, the J end by 0 bases, with 7 bases between. The CDR3 sequence is 14 residues long.

The chain couples TRBV27 to TRBJ1-2, with TRBD1 matching 7 bases. The CDR3 runs to 13 residues. Trimming at V came to 3 bases and at J to 8 bases, leaving 6 bases not matched to a gene. Germline loops: CDR1 MNHEY, CDR2 SMNVEV (reference sequence). As DNA, the CDR3 is TGTGCCAGCAGTTTCCGACAGGGCGGAGGCTACACCTTC. Protein product: CASSFRQGGGYTF.

In this sample, this clone turned up a few times. The V gene is TRBV29-1, the J gene TRBJ2-1, with TRBD1 matching 11 bases. This CDR3 comprises 15 residues. Trimming cost V 6 bases and J 6 bases; bases outside gene matches: 10. Germline CDR1 is SQVTM and CDR2 is ANQGSEA. The CDR3 spells CSVPGQGAPGNEQFF. CDR3 nucleotide sequence: TGCAGCGTCCCCGGACAGGGGGCGCCGGGCAATGAGCAGTTCTTC.

The sample holds a few counts of this clone. J is TRBJ2-7 and V is TRBV18, with 7 bases lining up with TRBD2. Germline trimming cut 1 base from V and 0 bases from J; bases unmatched to any gene: 6. Germline CDR1 reads KGHSH; CDR2 reads LQKENI. The CDR3 length is 16 residues. The CDR3 spells CASSPQVSGSSYEQYF. CDR3 sequence (DNA): TGTGCCAGCTCACCACAAGTTAGCGGGTCCTCCTACGAGCAGTACTTC.

CDR3 nucleotide sequence: TGTGCCAGCAGCCGAGGACAGTACAATGAGCAGTTCTTC. Its translation: CASSRGQYNEQFF. J is TRBJ2-1 and V is TRBV7-2; D is perhaps TRBD1 (6 bases). Germline V gives CDR1 SGHTA, CDR2 FQGNSA. The length of the CDR3 is 13 residues. The V gene lost 5 bases and the J gene lost 4 bases, with 9 bases spanning the gap.

This clone appeared a few times. The J gene is TRBJ2-1, the V gene TRBV11-3; TRBD1 aligns across 7 bases. The CDR3 runs 15 residues. The V segment lost 8 bases and the J segment 7 bases; nucleotides outside the gene matches: 14. CDR1 SGHNT and CDR2 YENEEA come from the germline V gene. The CDR3 here is CASGTGTASTNEQFF. CDR3 bases: TGTGCCAGCGGGACCGGGACAGCGAGTACTAATGAGCAGTTCTTC.

The chain has TRBV29-1 and TRBJ2-7; 8 bases line up with TRBD1. V lost 7 bases, J lost 7 bases, and 12 bases stayed unmatched. Germline V lookup: CDR1 SQVTM, CDR2 ANQGSEA. CDR3 length equals 13 residues. CDR3 amino acids: CSASTGERDEQYF. The CDR3 nucleotides are TGCAGCGCATCGACAGGGGAAAGGGATGAGCAGTACTTC.

V and J are TRBV27 and TRBJ2-7; D is ambiguous. Germline assignment: CDR1 MNHEY and CDR2 SMNVEV (reference sequence). V was cut by 3 bases and J by 2 bases, with 8 bases left in between. The CDR3 length is 13 residues. The CDR3 reads CASSLGSAYEQYF. DNA for the CDR3: TGTGCCAGCAGTTTGGGCAGCGCCTACGAGCAGTACTTC.

This clone was counted only a few times. This rearrangement joins TRBV25-1 to TRBJ2-7; D not resolved. This CDR3 spans 11 amino acids. V dropped 4 bases and J dropped 2 bases, with 3 bases sitting between them. The germline V gene has CDR1 MGHDK and CDR2 SYGVNS. The CDR3 reads CASSGAYEQYF. The CDR3 DNA reads as TGTGCCAGCAGTGGGGCCTACGAGCAGTACTTC.

This clone has a handful of counts. The gene calls are TRBV7-2 and TRBJ2-3, with D uncertain. CDR3 size: 14 residues. The germline V and J ends were trimmed by 5 bases and 0 bases, with 9 bases remaining between them. The germline gives CDR1 SGHTA, CDR2 FQGNSA. The CDR3 protein is CASSEVPSTDTQYF. CDR3 DNA: TGTGCCAGCAGCGAAGTACCTAGCACAGATACGCAGTATTTT.

In this sample, this clone turned up many times. This chain uses TRBV16 with TRBJ2-7; D unclear. The ends were cut back, 8 bases at V and 2 bases at J, with 4 bases in the middle. The CDR3 consists of 10 residues. Germline V gene lookup returns CDR1 KGHSY and CDR2 FQNENV. CDR3 loop: CASGTYEQYF. The CDR3 region has the DNA TGTGCCAGCGGAACCTACGAGCAGTACTTC.

This chain connects TRBV7-9 to TRBJ2-2; D gene uncertain. Per the germline V gene, CDR1 is SEHNR and CDR2 is FQNEAQ (reference sequence). V lost 2 bases and J 2 bases, leaving 6 bases between the germline ends. The CDR3 length is 14 residues. CDR3 DNA sequence: TGTGCCAGCAGCTTATCCACAAACACCGGGGAGCTGTTTTTT. Encoded protein: CASSLSTNTGELFF.

V and J are TRBV11-2 and TRBJ1-5; no definite D call. V lost 3 bases, J lost 7 bases, and 7 bases lay in between. Germline V gene sequence: CDR1 SGHAT, CDR2 FQNNGV. The CDR3 spans 12 residues. CDR3 DNA: TGTGCCAGCAGCTTGAGCGGGCAGCCCCAGCATTTT. It specifies CASSLSGQPQHF.

This clone was detected only a few times. The chain links TRBV29-1 to TRBJ2-3; D perhaps matches TRBD2 (5 bases). CDR3 length equals 14 residues. Trimming took off 3 bases at V and 1 base at J, with 11 bases between the two ends. The germline V gene has CDR1 SQVTM and CDR2 ANQGSEA. The CDR3 nucleotides read TGCAGCGTTGATGTGCGGGCTGGCACAGATACGCAGTATTTT. Translated, it gives CSVDVRAGTDTQYF.

This clone showed up just a few times. The sample has other DNA sequences that encode this CDR3 too. The V and J genes are TRBV9 and TRBJ2-7, with D possibly matching TRBD2 (6 bases). Germline assignment: CDR1 SGDLS and CDR2 YYNGEE. CDR3 length equals 13 residues. Trimming cost V 3 bases and J 5 bases, with 12 bases left between them. CDR3 in DNA: TGTGCCAGCAGCGAGGGGACTGGGGACGAGCAGTACTTC. It specifies CASSEGTGDEQYF.

This clone was counted a single time. The chain carries TRBV6-5 and TRBJ2-1, with 8 positions matching TRBD2. This CDR3 comprises 15 residues. The germline CDR1 and CDR2 sequences are MNHEY and SVGAGI. Trimming cost V 5 bases and J 4 bases; bases outside gene matches: 7. CDR3 loop: CASSTSGSSYNEQFF. CDR3 nucleotides: TGTGCCAGCAGTACCAGCGGGAGTTCTTACAATGAGCAGTTCTTC.

J is TRBJ2-1 and V is TRBV27; tentatively, D is TRBD1 (8 bases). CDR1 is MNHEY, CDR2 SMNVEV, per germline (reference sequence). The V end lost 7 bases, the J end lost 7 bases, and 17 bases lay between the germline ends. The CDR3 length is 14 residues. The CDR3 protein is CASKNRGGRNEQFF. The CDR3 DNA reads TGTGCCAGCAAAAACAGGGGGGGCCGGAATGAGCAGTTCTTC.

This chain joins TRBV27 and TRBJ2-3, with TRBD2 matching over 8 bases. The CDR3 extends over 15 amino acids. V was pared by 5 bases and J by 4 bases, with 8 bases of the junction left unmatched. Germline V gives CDR1 MNHEY, CDR2 SMNVEV (reference sequence). CDR3 loop: CASSASGLGADTQYF. CDR3 DNA sequence: TGTGCCAGCAGTGCTAGCGGGCTCGGGGCAGATACGCAGTATTTT.

This chain links TRBV5-4 with TRBJ2-2; D not resolved. V shed 0 bases and J shed 6 bases, with 3 bases lying between them. CDR1 and CDR2 from the germline V gene are SGHNT and YYREEE (reference sequence). This CDR3 spans 12 amino acids. Here the CDR3 reads CASSLAAGELFF. Written as DNA, the CDR3 is TGTGCCAGCAGCTTGGCGGCCGGGGAGCTGTTTTTT.

The rearrangement joins TRBV6-5 to TRBJ1-1, with D tentatively TRBD1 (6 bases). From germline, CDR1 is MNHEY and CDR2 SVGAGI. Trimming shortened V by 5 bases and J by 4 bases, and 11 bases separated the two germline ends. The CDR3 has 13 residues. The CDR3 bases are TGTGCCAGCAGTGCAGGGGCGGCCACTGAAGCTTTCTTT. It is translated as CASSAGAATEAFF.